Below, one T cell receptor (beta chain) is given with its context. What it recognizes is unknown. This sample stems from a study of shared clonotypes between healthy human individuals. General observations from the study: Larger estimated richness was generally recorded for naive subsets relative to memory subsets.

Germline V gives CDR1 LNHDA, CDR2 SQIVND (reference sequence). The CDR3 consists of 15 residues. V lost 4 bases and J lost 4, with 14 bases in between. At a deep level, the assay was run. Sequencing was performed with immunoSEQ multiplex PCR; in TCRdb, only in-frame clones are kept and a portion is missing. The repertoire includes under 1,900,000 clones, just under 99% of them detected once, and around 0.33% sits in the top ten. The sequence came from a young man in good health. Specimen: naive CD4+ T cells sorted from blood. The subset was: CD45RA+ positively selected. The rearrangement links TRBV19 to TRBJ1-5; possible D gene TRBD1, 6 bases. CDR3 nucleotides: TGTGCCAGTAGTACCGTACAGGGAGTGAATCAGCCCCAGCATTTT. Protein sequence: CASSTVQGVNQPQHF.